The sequence of this TCR beta chain was determined in a study of technical replicates of blood from a handful of donors. V lost 7 bases and J lost 7, with 16 bases in between. This CDR3 has 13 amino acids. CDR1 is LNHDA, CDR2 SQIVND, per germline (reference sequence). Clones were sequenced by immunoSEQ multiplex PCR, and TCRdb holds only the in-frame ones, with some missing. The data show about 85,000 clones, 85% to 95% seen once. The genes are TRBV19 and TRBJ1-1; tentatively, D is TRBD1 (5 bases). The sequence derives from a human donor in good health. Sequencing was performed on T cells isolated from PBMCs. CDR3 region: CASTSAGSYEAFF. CDR3 nucleotide sequence: TGTGCCAGTACCTCTGCAGGGTCCTATGAAGCTTTCTTT.